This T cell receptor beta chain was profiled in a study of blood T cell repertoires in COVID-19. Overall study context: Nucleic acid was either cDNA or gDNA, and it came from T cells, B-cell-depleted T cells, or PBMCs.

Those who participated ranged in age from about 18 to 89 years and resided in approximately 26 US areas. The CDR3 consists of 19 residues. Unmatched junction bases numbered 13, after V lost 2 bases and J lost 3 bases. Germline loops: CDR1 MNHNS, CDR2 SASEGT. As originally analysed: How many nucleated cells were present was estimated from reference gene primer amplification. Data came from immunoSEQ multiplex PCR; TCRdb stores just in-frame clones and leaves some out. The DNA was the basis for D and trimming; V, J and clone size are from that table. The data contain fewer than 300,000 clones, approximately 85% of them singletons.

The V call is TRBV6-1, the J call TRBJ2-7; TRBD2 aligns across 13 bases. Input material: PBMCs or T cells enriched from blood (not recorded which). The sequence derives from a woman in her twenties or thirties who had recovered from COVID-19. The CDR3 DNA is TGTGCCAGCAGTGAACGCACCGGGCTACTAGCGGGAGGGTTCTACGAGCAGTACTTC. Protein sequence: CASSERTGLLAGGFYEQYF.